The next 21 T cell receptor beta chains were all read from a single sample in a study of T cell responses to AZD1222 COVID-19 vaccine. Only in-frame clones appear in the TCRdb table, and some are missing; sequencing was by immunoSEQ multiplex PCR. The table records around 110,000 clones, roughly nine tenths of them present only once. The material sequenced was peripheral blood, taken 28 days after the second AZD1222 dose. The receptor source for this set is an adult who received the AZD1222 COVID-19 vaccine.

The chain's CDR3 is CAATLLSRIGSYEQYF. The CDR3 nucleotides are TGTGCAGCGACCCTCCTCTCTAGGATTGGGTCCTACGAGCAGTACTTC. V usage is TRBV2 and J usage is TRBJ2-7; D unresolved. This CDR3 comprises 16 residues. Germline CDR1 SNHLY, CDR2 FYNNEI.

The chain combines TRBV14 with TRBJ2-4; no clear D gene. Germline values: CDR1 SGHDN, CDR2 FVKESK. This CDR3 region has 15 residues. The V and J ends lost 1 base and 0 bases respectively, with 7 bases between them. The CDR3 DNA is TGTGCCAGCAGCCAAGGAATTGTAGCCAAAAACATTCAGTACTTC. Translated: CASSQGIVAKNIQYF.

This clone was found a few times. CDR3 sequence: CASRPGFSGANVLTF. The CDR3 DNA follows: TGTGCCAGCAGACCAGGTTTCTCTGGGGCCAACGTCCTGACTTTC. V gene TRBV7-9 combines with J gene TRBJ2-6; D is ambiguous. V was pared by 6 bases and J by 0 bases, with 9 bases between. CDR1 is SEHNR and CDR2 is FQNEAQ in the germline V gene (reference sequence). CDR3 size: 15 residues.

The chain uses TRBV7-2 and TRBJ2-7; perhaps TRBD2 as D (5 bases). Germline CDR1 is SGHTA and CDR2 is FQGNSA. Trimming shortened V by 3 bases and J by 0 bases, and 12 bases separated the two germline ends. This CDR3 is 15 amino acids long. The CDR3 sequence: CASSFDGGSSYEQYF. The CDR3 region has the DNA TGTGCCAGCAGCTTTGACGGAGGTAGCTCCTACGAGCAGTACTTC.

V usage is TRBV7-2 and J usage is TRBJ2-7, with TRBD2 matching over 8 bases. Germline values: CDR1 SGHTA, CDR2 FQGNSA. V was clipped by 4 bases and J by 2 bases; unmatched bases: 10. The CDR3 extends over 16 amino acids. CDR3 protein: CASSSTLAVTTYEQYF. The CDR3 coding sequence is TGTGCCAGCAGCTCTACACTAGCGGTAACGACCTACGAGCAGTACTTC.

This clone was observed a single time. V usage is TRBV20-1 and J usage is TRBJ2-7; no reliable D call. With 7 bases removed from V and 9 bases from J, the gap between germline ends came to 10 bases. CDR1 and CDR2 from the germline V gene are DFQATT and SNEGSKA (reference sequence). The CDR3 contains 9 residues. Here the CDR3 DNA reads TGCAGTGTGAGATTGGGGCAGTACTTC. This encodes CSVRLGQYF.

This clone was recorded only once. The gene calls are TRBV9 and TRBJ1-4, with D unclear. Germline V lookup: CDR1 SGDLS, CDR2 YYNGEE. The CDR3 loop spans 15 amino acids. V lost 4 bases, J lost 6 bases, and 16 bases lay in between. The CDR3 DNA reads TGTGCCAGCAGCATGACCGGTACGGACTATGAAAAACTGTTTTTT. Translation gives CASSMTGTDYEKLFF.

CDR3 in amino acids: CSAAEAGYTF. The CDR3 nucleotides are TGCAGTGCCGCGGAGGCTGGCTACACCTTC. The rearrangement joins TRBV20-1 to TRBJ1-2; D remains ambiguous. The CDR3 spans 10 residues. Germline-derived CDR1 and CDR2 are DFQATT and SNEGSKA (reference sequence). The V gene lost 6 bases and the J gene lost 7 bases, with 9 bases spanning the gap.

V gene TRBV2 combines with J gene TRBJ1-2; 8 bases fit TRBD1. Germline CDR1 SNHLY, CDR2 FYNNEI. This CDR3 region has 11 residues. V gave up 11 bases and J gave up 8 bases; unmatched junction bases: 7. DNA for the CDR3: TGTGCCGGGGGACAGGACGCAGGCTACACCTTC. Its protein is CAGGQDAGYTF.

The rearrangement joins TRBV11-2 to TRBJ1-2, with 8 bases lining up with TRBD1. The CDR3 consists of 14 residues. Germline V gives CDR1 SGHAT, CDR2 FQNNGV. After removal of 5 bases from V and 8 bases from J, the junction contained 10 bases not matched to a gene. CDR3 loop: CASSPPRTGRGYTF. The CDR3 DNA is TGTGCCAGCAGCCCACCCCGGACAGGGAGAGGCTACACCTTC.

The chain couples TRBV11-2 to TRBJ1-4; perhaps TRBD1 as D (6 bases). This CDR3 has 17 amino acids. Germline CDR1 and CDR2: SGHAT and FQNNGV. Trimming took 1 base from V and 0 from J, leaving 12 bases between them. The CDR3 coding sequence is TGTGCCAGCAGCTTAGCGGGGGCAGGGACAACTAATGAAAAACTGTTTTTT. This encodes CASSLAGAGTTNEKLFF.

The chain employs TRBV28 and TRBJ2-2; TRBD1 might be the D (5 bases). Germline values: CDR1 MDHEN, CDR2 SYDVKM. Trimming stripped 4 bases from V and 1 base from J, with 7 bases between. There are 14 residues in the CDR3. CDR3 DNA sequence: TGTGCCAGCAGTTCCACAGGGAACACCGGGGAGCTGTTTTTT. Translating gives CASSSTGNTGELFF.

The J gene is TRBJ2-5, the V gene TRBV24-1; TRBD1 might be the D (6 bases). Per the germline V gene, CDR1 is KGHDR and CDR2 is SFDVKD. Trimming stripped 2 bases from V and 3 bases from J, with 9 bases between. The CDR3 extends over 14 amino acids. CDR3 residues: CATSDWAGEETQYF. The CDR3 DNA follows: TGTGCCACCAGTGATTGGGCAGGGGAAGAGACCCAGTACTTC.

The V and J genes are TRBV11-2 and TRBJ2-7; no firm D call. Germline CDR1 SGHAT, CDR2 FQNNGV. The CDR3 spans 13 residues. The V gene lost 6 bases and the J gene lost 2 bases, with 11 bases spanning the gap. The CDR3 nucleotides are TGTGCCAGCAGTGTAGACACTCCCTACGAGCAGTACTTC. This encodes CASSVDTPYEQYF.

The J gene is TRBJ1-6, the V gene TRBV19; the D is unclear. CDR3 length: 12 residues. Trimming removed 4 bases from V and 6 bases from J, with 4 bases in between. The germline gives CDR1 LNHDA, CDR2 SQIVND (reference sequence). CDR3: CASSTSNSPLHF. The CDR3 DNA is TGTGCCAGTAGTACAAGTAATTCACCCCTCCACTTT.

The CDR3 DNA sequence: TGTGCCAGCAGCTTTAGTCGTGAAAAACTGTTTTTT. This encodes CASSFSREKLFF. The rearrangement joins TRBV13 to TRBJ1-4; D is ambiguous. This CDR3 comprises 12 residues. Trimming shortened V by 3 bases and J by 7 bases, and 6 bases separated the two germline ends. The germline gives CDR1 PRHDT, CDR2 FYEKMQ (reference sequence).

The chain employs TRBV29-1 and TRBJ2-5, with 9 bases fitting TRBD1. The CDR3 totals 17 residues. Germline loops: CDR1 SQVTM, CDR2 ANQGSEA. V lost 1 base and J lost 3; bases outside the gene matches: 12. In DNA form, the CDR3 reads TGCAGCGTTGAAGCCCCCCGGGACAGGGCCCGTAAAGAGACCCAGTACTTC. Translation gives CSVEAPRDRARKETQYF.

The chain employs TRBV7-9 and TRBJ1-2; D is uncertain. The CDR3 consists of 15 residues. The ends were cut back, 6 bases at V and 5 bases at J, with 19 bases in the middle. Germline CDR1 SEHNR, CDR2 FQNEAQ (reference sequence). This CDR3 is CASSPPEDHPYGYTF. DNA for the CDR3: TGTGCCAGCAGTCCCCCGGAGGACCATCCTTATGGCTACACCTTC.

This chain connects TRBV18 to TRBJ2-5, with 7 positions matching TRBD2. This CDR3 spans 13 amino acids. CDR1 KGHSH and CDR2 LQKENI come from the germline V gene. Germline trimming cut 6 bases from V and 5 bases from J; bases unmatched to any gene: 6. The CDR3 sequence is CASSQTGGETQYF. The DNA for the CDR3 is TGTGCCAGCTCGCAAACCGGGGGGGAGACCCAGTACTTC.

The rearrangement joins TRBV18 to TRBJ2-5; TRBD2 matches 10 bases. There are 17 residues in the CDR3. Germline V gene sequence: CDR1 KGHSH, CDR2 LQKENI. With 4 bases clipped from V and 3 bases from J, the junction kept 11 bases outside the gene matches. The CDR3 sequence is CASSRGPTSGIKETQYF. For the CDR3, the DNA is TGTGCCAGCTCACGGGGGCCTACTAGCGGGATTAAAGAGACCCAGTACTTC. Variable domain in full (rest from reference TRBV18 and TRBJ2-5): NAGVMQNPRHLVRRRGQEARLRCSPMKGHSHVYWYRQLPEEGLKFMVYLQKENIIDESGMPKERFSAEFPKEGPSILRIQQVVRGDSAAYFCASSRGPTSGIKETQYFGPGTRLLVL.

This chain links TRBV6-5 with TRBJ2-7, with 9 bases lining up with TRBD2. This CDR3 contains 14 residues. Germline V gives CDR1 MNHEY, CDR2 SVGAGI. V shed 8 bases, J shed 1 base, and the junction held 6 bases outside the gene matches. The chain's CDR3 is CASQRTSESYEQYF. The CDR3 bases are TGTGCCAGCCAGAGGACTAGCGAGTCCTACGAGCAGTACTTC.